This is a list of T cell receptor beta chains from one sample in a study of shared clonotypes between healthy human individuals. Clones were read by immunoSEQ multiplex PCR, and TCRdb kept only the in-frame ones, dropping some. The sample records 2 million to 2.5 million clones, roughly 95% being singletons. Sequencing was carried out using naive CD4+ T cells sorted from blood. These receptors came from a man aged 18 to 35 in good health. CDR3s include the opening cysteine and the closing phenylalanine or tryptophan. Fields, in order: clone size, J gene, D gene, V gene, CDR3 DNA, CDR3 protein. A D gene is named only where the DNA matches it firmly. For some rows the clone size is stated as once, few or many, or as a class when expanded; others skip it.

>.|TRBJ1-1|.|TRBV30
TGTGCCTGGAGTGGGGGTTCAGAAGCTTTCTTT
CAWSGGSEAFF
>.|TRBJ1-2|TRBD1|TRBV10-1
TGCGCCAGCAGCTCCCCGACAGGGGGCTTAGGCTACACCTTC
CASSSPTGGLGYTF
>.|TRBJ2-5|.|TRBV9
TGTGCCAGCGGGGTGTGGACAGTGGAAGAGACCCAGTACTTC
CASGVWTVEETQYF
>.|TRBJ2-6|.|TRBV28
TGTGCCAGCAGTTTGCGGACAAACTCTGGGGCCAACGTCCTGACTTTC
CASSLRTNSGANVLTF
>.|TRBJ2-7|.|TRBV6-6
TGTGCCAGCAGCCGAGCGTACACTGAGGGGTACGAGCAGTACTTC
CASSRAYTEGYEQYF
>.|TRBJ1-3|TRBD1|TRBV25-1
TGTGCCAGCAGTGATCCTTCGACAGGGGTCGGAAACACCATATATTTT
CASSDPSTGVGNTIYF
>.|TRBJ1-2|.|TRBV28
TGTGCCAGCAGTTTCCCTAACTATGGCTACACCTTC
CASSFPNYGYTF
>.|TRBJ2-2|.|TRBV5-4
TGTGCCAGCAGCTTGGGACCAGTGAACACCGGGGAGCTGTTTTTT
CASSLGPVNTGELFF
>.|TRBJ1-3|TRBD1|TRBV10-3
TGTGCCATCACTAATCCCGACAGGGCCGGAAACACCATATATTTT
CAITNPDRAGNTIYF
>.|TRBJ2-7|.|TRBV7-6
TGTGCCAGCAGCTTAGGGACCCGACAGGCCACCTCCTACGAGCAGTACTTC
CASSLGTRQATSYEQYF
>.|TRBJ2-4|TRBD1|TRBV19
TGTGCCAGTAGTGCACAGGGGGCTGACAAAAACATTCAGTACTTC
CASSAQGADKNIQYF
>once|TRBJ1-3|.|TRBV11-2
TGTGCCAGCGGTGCTTTAGCATTGGCTGGAAACACCATATATTTT
CASGALALAGNTIYF
>.|TRBJ2-7|TRBD1|TRBV5-1
TGCGCCAGCAGCTACGGACAGGGGGGGTTTTTCGAGCAGTACTTC
CASSYGQGGFFEQYF
>.|TRBJ2-1|.|TRBV11-3
TGTGCCAGCAGCTCCGGGACTTCTAAGGGGGAGCAGTTCTTC
CASSSGTSKGEQFF
>.|TRBJ1-1|.|TRBV29-1
TGCAGCGTAAGGTTGATGATGAACACTGAAGCTTTCTTT
CSVRLMMNTEAFF
>.|TRBJ2-1|.|TRBV7-2
TGTGCCAGCAGCTTGGACAGAAGCTCCTACAATGAGCAGTTCTTC
CASSLDRSSYNEQFF
>.|TRBJ1-4|.|TRBV6-6
TGTGCCAGCAGTACCCCTCGACAGTCCTTCCGAGAAAAACTGTTTTTT
CASSTPRQSFREKLFF
>.|TRBJ2-1|.|TRBV7-2
TGTGCCACCACCTCCTGGGCGGTACCCTCAGGGGATGAGCAGTTCTTC
CATTSWAVPSGDEQFF
>.|TRBJ2-7|.|TRBV15
TGTGCCACCAGCCCCGCCGAGGGCGGCTTCTACGAGCAGTACTTC
CATSPAEGGFYEQYF